Many counts were recorded for the clone carrying this T cell receptor (beta chain). The antigen remains unidentified. As part of library construction, unique molecular identifiers were attached to individual cDNA molecules. TCRdb fed the 5' RACE reads into MiXCR, producing one record per CDR3 protein. The sample yields around 33,000 distinct CDR3 sequences, approximately 6% seen once. The sample originates from a study of early T cells in non-severe SARS-CoV-2 infection. Study information: Sequenced material consisted of bulk RNA (from unsorted whole blood), and chains were unpaired. Findings of the study overall: The matching step, a VDJdb search, favored anti-spike CD8 responses and missed private and CD4 specificities.

The sequencing input was whole blood. The clonotype comes from an adult who was a healthcare worker with PCR-confirmed SARS-CoV-2 infection or an uninfected control (not recorded which).

This CDR3 reads CASSLQQGGTGELFF. For the CDR3, the DNA is TGTGCCAGCAGCTTGCAACAGGGAGGTACCGGGGAGCTGTTTTTT. The genes are TRBV5-4 and TRBJ2-2; D is tentatively TRBD1 or TRBD2 (6 bases each). Trimming shortened V by 1 base and J by 5 bases, and 12 bases separated the two germline ends. CDR3 length equals 15 residues. CDR1 SGHNT and CDR2 YYREEE come from the germline V gene (reference sequence).